The entry below gives a single T cell receptor (beta chain) sequence along with its context. This clone has only a few counts. No cognate antigen has been identified for it. Base qualities are not at hand, and no much larger clone is one base apart. Library prep was done by the immunoSEQ multiplex PCR assay. For the multiplex PCR, a mixture combining 60 forward primers for TCR Vbeta segments and 13 reverse primers for TCR Jbeta segments was used. Amplification of the CDR3 region of rearranged TCR beta genes was performed with a multiplex PCR assay on genomic DNA. The Illumina HiSeq System was used to sequence the amplified TCR beta libraries as 87-base-pair reads. The published analysis was carried out like this. A later analysis tallied roughly 76 million unique TCR beta chains across the approximately 670 repertoires, and around 10 million of those chains were shared by two or more donors. A nearest-neighbor algorithm error-corrected the raw reads and collapsed the reads into unique sequences, merging closely related sequences to remove PCR and sequencing errors. V, D and J gene segments were assigned by aligning CDR3 sequences to IMGT reference sequences. For a sequence to be retained, at least a six-nucleotide match to both a V gene segment and a J gene segment was required. Rearrangements were classified as productive when the CDR3 lacked stop codons and remained in frame with V and J, and all other rearrangements were classified as non-productive. CDR3 was defined by IMGT convention, running from the second conserved V-encoded cysteine to the conserved J-encoded phenylalanine. Sequences without an unambiguous match to a single V gene segment were excluded from the earlier analysis of about 630 of the donors. An earlier analysis of 500 to 700 of the donors classified V segments as functional when productive rearrangements were above 56.7% and as segregating when the standard deviation between donors was above 5%. A statistical classification framework was built to diagnose cytomegalovirus status from the catalog of TCR beta chain sequences. In a later analysis, V and J genes were assigned by comparing TCR nucleotide sequences against IMGT/GENE-DB human TR gene sequences. A later analysis assigned CDR3 sequences and most-parsimonious VDJ recombination scenarios with the TCRdist pipeline. In a later analysis, every TCR beta chain was defined by the combination of its CDR3 amino acid sequence and its V-gene family, and reads without a unique V-gene family were dropped. A later analysis removed 592 highly shared, low-generation-probability nucleotide sequences to deal with suspected cross-contamination and a sequencing artifact. In a later analysis, a clonal expansion index for each public chain was calculated from normalized within-repertoire ranks of inferred template counts. Generation probabilities in a later analysis came from a VDJ recombination model fitted to out-of-frame rearrangements, and those results were checked against IGoR. Hypergeometric tests were used in a later analysis to score TCR-TCR, TCR-HLA and TCR-CMV co-occurrence, with a repertoire-size bias correction applied to the TCR pairs. In a later analysis, false discovery rates were estimated by permuting HLA or CMV assignments 20 times. A later analysis grouped co-occurring TCRs with DBSCAN, adding TCRdist sequence similarity when clustering within HLA-allele-positive subsets. Repertoires with fewer than 30,000 or more than 120,000 public chains were left out of co-occurrence clustering, as were four to six repertoires with anomalous nucleotide sharing. TCRdb stores this immuneACCESS table with in-frame sequences only. Part of the clones is absent; in the studies checked, under half of the shortfall reflects unresolved V genes, and no reason is known for the rest. V, J and clone size are taken as reported in that table, and D and trimming were inferred from the DNA itself. The sample includes about 140,000 clones, with approximately 85% observed a single time. The top ten clones comprise roughly 0.5% of the sample.

The data stem from a study of cytomegalovirus exposure and HLA in healthy donors (dated by TCRdb to the late 2010s). About the study as a whole: In an earlier analysis of under 750 of the donors, about 260 Gb of sequence data and some 100 million unique TCR beta sequences from approximately 180 million T cells were reported. Around 320 gigabases of sequencing data and tens of millions of unique TCR sequences were included in an early release covering about 600 HLA-typed donors. The genetic ancestry cluster associated with self-reported Caucasian donors included roughly four fifths of the approximately 410 genotyped donors. The study was designed to test whether signatures of past pathogen exposure could be identified by cataloging public T cell receptors. The T cell repertoires of under 750 subjects were profiled by immunosequencing and related to cytomegalovirus serostatus. Along with the roughly 610-subject first cohort, a separate validation cohort of over a hundred different subjects was used. To predict cytomegalovirus infection status, the study brought together high-throughput TCR immunosequencing, statistical association of individual TCRs with disease status, and machine learning. To study patterns of TCR occurrence, a later analysis re-analyzed previously published TCR beta repertoires from 500 to 850 donors and added high-resolution HLA genotyping. The later analysis used no new phenotypic data to find candidate immune exposures, relying instead on TCR beta sequences and their occurrence across donors. An earlier analysis of approximately 630 of the donors applied high-throughput TCR beta sequencing to assess whether each TCR beta V gene segment acted as functional or pseudogenic. Donor age, sex, ethnicity and CMV serostatus were collected together with the repertoire data. Genome-wide SNP genotypes for about 55% of the 666 donors were used in a later genetic analysis, which treated that subset as a discovery cohort. All discovery cohort repertoires had been generated on a single sequencing platform. HLA typing covered class I and class II loci at four-digit resolution. The number of donors typed differed by locus, with roughly 629-640 for A, B, C, DRB1 and DQB1, more than 500 for DQA1, 600 to 610 for DPA1, and about 450 for DPB1. Roughly 5 DR-DQ haplotypes were handled as single units for association and clustering, since linkage in the cohort was strong. Among 300 to 500 genotyped donors of the cohort, an average of roughly 230,000 unique TCR beta nucleotide sequences was sequenced per donor, of which about 18% were non-productive. Study-wide conclusions, independent of this receptor: Three of the identified cytomegalovirus-associated TCR beta chains were confirmed in vitro to be specific for cytomegalovirus antigens. Only TCR beta chains were sequenced in this cohort, and the absence of alpha or paired-chain data limited detectable features. Compared with equally common non-associated chains, HLA-associated TCR beta chains in a later analysis were more clonally expanded and had lower generation probabilities. Because counts were too low, about 18 rarely observed V segments, including chromosome 9 orphons, were excluded from the earlier analysis of 587 of the donors. In a later analysis, more than 15,000 TCR beta sequences were associated with specific HLA alleles at a false discovery rate of 0.05. In a later analysis, TCR association rates were found to vary across HLA loci, with the most associated TCRs seen for DRB1 alleles and the fewest for HLA-C alleles. Most TCR sequences were observed very rarely across donors, whereas some public TCRs were present in many individuals. A further reported finding was that TCR beta sequences accurately predicted the HLA-A and HLA-B alleles for most subjects in the first cohort. The classifier was reported to diagnose cytomegalovirus status with high specificity and sensitivity in both the original and validation cohorts. The only immune exposure information available for the cohort was CMV serostatus. The authors suggested that the approach could potentially be extended to other disease states and immunological phenotypes. In an earlier analysis of approximately 590 of the donors, most TCR beta V segments were observed in productive rearrangements about 87% or about 30% of the time, broadly matching IMGT annotations. The sequencing pipeline was judged likely to have produced a cluster of highly shared sequence variants as a technical artifact. An association between a missense DCLRE1C variant and V-gene and J-gene trimming of TCR beta chains was found in a later genetic analysis and replicated in an independent cohort. Presence/absence analyses assumed roughly uniform sequencing depth across donors, an assumption that may not hold. Correlated functional status among segregating V segments might be attributable to linkage disequilibrium, but an unknown experimental factor could not be ruled out. The 87-base-pair reads could not distinguish some IMGT-functional V segments, including TRBV6-2 and TRBV6-3, so those segments were excluded. Because HLA typing was unavailable for some donors at each locus, only the typed subset was used in association tests. When HLA alleles, especially DR and DQ, strongly co-occurred, TCR associations were difficult to assign to individual alleles. The study gave a list of around 170 TCR beta chains associated with cytomegalovirus. According to a later analysis, parvovirus B19, influenza, CMV and Epstein-Barr virus appeared linked to several top co-occurrence clusters. According to a later genetic analysis, donors in an Asian-associated ancestry cluster had fewer N-insertions in productive TCRs than the roughly 700-donor mean. Most CMV-associated TCR beta chains appeared to be HLA-restricted in a later analysis, and the HLA associations seemed to be driven largely by CMV exposure.

The cohort consisted of hundreds of healthy bone marrow donors. Cohort members were all nominally healthy when sampled, although unrecorded immune exposures were likely present. The donor was CMV seronegative and belonged to the group of 380 or so seronegative cohort members. Every donor gave a peripheral blood sample, and the peripheral blood mononuclear cells from that sample were used for TCR beta sequencing. The Qiagen DNeasy Blood Extraction Kit was used to extract genomic DNA from the blood cell samples. V gives up 3 bases and J gives up 2 bases, and the segment between their germline ends measures 9 bases. The CDR3 measures 13 amino acids from cysteine to phenylalanine. CDR3 DNA is the only sequence kept; it has 39 bases, read in frame from the first base. The germline V gene encodes CDR1 SGHRS and CDR2 YFSETQ.

The sequenced sample was PBMCs. This clonotype originated in a woman aged 40 to 50 in good health and CMV-seronegative. The rearranged segments are TRBV5-1 and TRBJ2-7; the D gene is perhaps TRBD1, from 6 matching bases. The bases are TGCGCCAGCAGCTCGCAGGGGACCTACGAGCAGTACTTC. Its coded protein is CASSSQGTYEQYF.